Presented here are 16 T cell receptor beta chains from one specimen sequenced in a study of T-cell reconstitution after alpha-beta-depleted transplantation in children. The TCRbeta library incorporated unique molecular identifiers. TCRdb called the PCR reads again in MiXCR, with one record for every CDR3 protein. Seen here are about a million distinct CDR3 sequences, roughly 31% observed once, and the top ten hold about 28%. The sample here was PBMCs, mostly from graft donor cells, taken 360 days after TCRalphabeta/CD19-depleted stem cell transplant. These receptor sequences come from a boy under two years old who had a stem cell transplant for SCID, so the T cells may come from the graft donor.

This rearrangement joins TRBV6-2 or TRBV6-3 to TRBJ2-3, with D possibly matching TRBD2 (5 bases). CDR1 MNHEY and CDR2 SVGEGT come from the germline V gene. The CDR3 is 15 amino acids. Trimming removed 6 bases at V and 4 bases at J, with 17 bases between. The CDR3 spells CASREDFLKADTQYF. CDR3 in DNA: TGTGCCAGCAGGGAGGACTTCCTTAAAGCAGATACGCAGTATTTT.

The rearrangement links TRBV6-2 or TRBV6-3 to TRBJ1-1; maybe TRBD1 (5 bases). V was cut by 0 bases and J by 3 bases, with 17 bases left in between. The length of the CDR3 is 17 residues. The germline gives CDR1 MNHEY, CDR2 SVGEGT. Here the CDR3 reads CASSYSFGGASHTEAFF. The CDR3 DNA is TGTGCCAGCAGTTACTCGTTCGGGGGAGCCAGTCACACTGAAGCTTTCTTT.

J is TRBJ2-7 and V is TRBV15, with TRBD1 identical over 11 bases. The V gene's germline CDR1 is LNHNV and CDR2 YYDKDF (reference sequence). CDR3 length equals 16 residues. V lost 0 bases and J lost 3; bases outside the gene matches: 4. The CDR3 protein is CATSRDPGTGGYEQYF. In DNA, the CDR3 is TGTGCCACCAGCAGAGATCCCGGGACAGGGGGCTACGAGCAGTACTTC. The full variable domain, its missing parts supplied by reference TRBV15 and TRBJ2-7, is DAMVIQNPRYQVTQFGKPVTLSCSQTLNHNVMYWYQQKSSQAPKLLFHYYDKDFNNEADTPDNFQSRRPNTSFCFLDIRSPGLGDTAMYLCATSRDPGTGGYEQYFGPGTRLTVT.

The genes are TRBV27 and TRBJ1-1, with 7 bases lining up with TRBD1. CDR1 and CDR2 from the germline V gene are MNHEY and SMNVEV (reference sequence). Germline trimming cut 7 bases from V and 1 base from J; bases unmatched to any gene: 3. The CDR3 contains 13 residues. CDR3 coding DNA: TGTGCCAGCAAGGGACAGCCGAACACTGAAGCTTTCTTT. The encoded protein is CASKGQPNTEAFF.

Details on this clonotype: Germline is not matched at one junction end, which may reflect a read error. J is TRBJ2-7 and V is TRBV7-3, with D unclear. In germline, CDR1 is SGHTA, CDR2 FQGTGA. The CDR3 is made up of 15 amino acids. This CDR3 is CASSLTPGPRAEQYF. CDR3 coding DNA: TGTGCCAGCAGCCTAACACCGGGCCCCCGGGCCGAGCAGTACTTC.

This clonotype was seen ten or more times. The gene calls are TRBV7-2 and TRBJ2-7; 7 nucleotides match TRBD1. The J segment lost 6 bases and the V segment lost 3 bases, leaving 5 bases of the junction unmatched. CDR1 is SGHTA and CDR2 is FQGNSA in the germline V gene. The CDR3 consists of 13 residues. The CDR3 is CASSLRQGGEQYF. CDR3 coding DNA: TGTGCCAGCAGCTTGAGACAGGGCGGCGAGCAGTACTTC.

About this clonotype: This may stem from a read error, because a much larger clone lies one nucleotide away. The gene calls are TRBV20-1 and TRBJ2-5; D ambiguous. V lost 4 bases to trimming and J lost 2 bases, with 2 bases between them. The CDR3 is made up of 10 amino acids. CDR1 DFQATT and CDR2 SNEGSKA come from the germline V gene (reference sequence). CDR3 bases: TGCAGTGCTAATCAAGAGACCCAGTACTTC. This codes for CSANQETQYF.

This clonotype was counted between two and nine times. The genes are TRBV11-2 and TRBJ2-1, with D unclear. V was pared by 10 bases and J by 0 bases, with 4 bases between. Germline V gene data show CDR1 as SGHAT and CDR2 as FQNNGV. The length of the CDR3 is 11 residues. For the CDR3, the DNA is TGTGCCACCACCTCCTACAATGAGCAGTTCTTC. This sequence encodes CATTSYNEQFF.

The rearrangement links TRBV5-1 to TRBJ2-1; possibly TRBD1 or TRBD2 for D (6 bases each). This CDR3 has 15 residues. The germline V and J ends were trimmed by 1 base and 4 bases, with 12 bases remaining between them. From germline, CDR1 is SGHRS and CDR2 YFSETQ. The CDR3 coding sequence is TGCGCCAGCAGCTTGTACGGGGGCCTTTACAATGAGCAGTTCTTC. This sequence encodes CASSLYGGLYNEQFF.

The J gene is TRBJ2-3, the V gene TRBV7-2; tentatively, D is TRBD1 or TRBD2 (5 bases each). The V and J ends lost 5 bases and 4 bases respectively, with 16 bases between them. This CDR3 has 15 residues. Germline CDR1 and CDR2: SGHTA and FQGNSA. CDR3 bases: TGTGCCAGCAGCACGAGGGACCCCCGGCCAGATACGCAGTATTTT. Translated, it gives CASSTRDPRPDTQYF.

This clonotype was seen only a few times. V gene TRBV20-1 combines with J gene TRBJ1-4; 8 bases line up with TRBD1. The CDR3 length is 13 residues. The trim removed 5 bases at V and 7 bases at J, leaving 6 bases unmatched. Germline V CDR1 and CDR2: DFQATT, SNEGSKA (reference sequence). CDR3 residues: CSARTGPFEKLFF. Here the CDR3 DNA reads TGCAGTGCTCGGACAGGGCCTTTTGAAAAACTGTTTTTT.

The rearrangement uses TRBV3-1 and TRBJ1-1, with D uncertain. V was trimmed by 4 bases and J by 1 base, leaving 13 bases between them. Germline V CDR1 and CDR2: LGHDT, YNNKEL (reference sequence). The CDR3 is 15 amino acids. In nucleotides, the CDR3 is TGTGCCAGCAGCCTCCAAGCGTCGGGGAACACTGAAGCTTTCTTT. Its translation is CASSLQASGNTEAFF.

The chain couples TRBV11-2 to TRBJ2-4; D remains unclear. CDR3 length: 14 amino acids. Germline CDR1 and CDR2: SGHAT and FQNNGV. V was shortened by 1 base and J by 6 bases, with 10 bases between the two germline ends. The CDR3 sequence: CASSLGQALNIQYF. The DNA for the CDR3 is TGTGCCAGCAGCTTAGGGCAGGCCTTAAACATTCAGTACTTC.

This sequence joins TRBV18 and TRBJ2-1; D not certain. The ends were cut back, 3 bases at V and 9 bases at J, with 15 bases in the middle. CDR1 KGHSH and CDR2 LQKENI come from the germline V gene. This CDR3 spans 14 amino acids. CDR3 sequence (DNA): TGTGCCAGCTCACCGAACATGGGGTTTGGTGAGCAGTTCTTC. Residues: CASSPNMGFGEQFF.

The chain is built from TRBV6-1 and TRBJ2-2; 9 bases match TRBD1. V trimming: 6 bases; J trimming: 5 bases; junction bases outside the gene matches: 7. This CDR3 is built from 15 residues. Germline loops: CDR1 MNHNS, CDR2 SASEGT. The chain's CDR3 is CASRIQGAVTGELFF. CDR3 nucleotide sequence: TGTGCCAGCAGGATACAGGGGGCAGTGACCGGGGAGCTGTTTTTT.

The V gene is TRBV12-3 or TRBV12-4, the J gene TRBJ2-3; 7 bases agree with TRBD2. The trim removed 4 bases at V and 4 bases at J, leaving 2 bases unmatched. CDR3 length equals 13 residues. Here the CDR3 reads CASSYLAADTQYF. CDR3 sequence (DNA): TGTGCCAGCAGTTACCTAGCGGCAGATACGCAGTATTTT.